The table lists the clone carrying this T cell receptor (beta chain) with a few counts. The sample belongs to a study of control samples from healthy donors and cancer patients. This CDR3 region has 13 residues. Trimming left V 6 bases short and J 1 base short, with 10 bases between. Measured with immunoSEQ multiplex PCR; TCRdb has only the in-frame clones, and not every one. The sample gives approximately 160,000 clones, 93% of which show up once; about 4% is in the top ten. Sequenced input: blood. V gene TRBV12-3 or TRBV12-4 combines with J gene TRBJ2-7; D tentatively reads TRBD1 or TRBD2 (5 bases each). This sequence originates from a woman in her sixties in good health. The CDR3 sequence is CASRRQRSYEQYF. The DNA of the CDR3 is TGTGCCAGCAGACGACAGCGGTCCTACGAGCAGTACTTC.